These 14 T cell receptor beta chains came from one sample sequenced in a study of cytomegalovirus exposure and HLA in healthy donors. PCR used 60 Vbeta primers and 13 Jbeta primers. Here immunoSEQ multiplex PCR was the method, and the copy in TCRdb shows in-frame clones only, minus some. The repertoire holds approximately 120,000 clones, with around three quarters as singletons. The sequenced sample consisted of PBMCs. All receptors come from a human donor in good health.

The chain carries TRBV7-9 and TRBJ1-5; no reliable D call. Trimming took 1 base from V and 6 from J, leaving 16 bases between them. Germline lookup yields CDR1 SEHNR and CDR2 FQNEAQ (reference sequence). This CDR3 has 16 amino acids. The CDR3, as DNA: TGTGCCAGCAGCTTAGAGGGCCGGGCGGGCAGTCAGCCCCAGCATTTT. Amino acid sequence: CASSLEGRAGSQPQHF.

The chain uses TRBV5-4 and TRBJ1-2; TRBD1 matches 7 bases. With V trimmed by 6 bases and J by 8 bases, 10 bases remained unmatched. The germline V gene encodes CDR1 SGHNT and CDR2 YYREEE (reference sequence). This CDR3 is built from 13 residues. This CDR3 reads CASTRYTGDGYTF. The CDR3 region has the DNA TGTGCCAGCACCCGCTACACAGGGGACGGCTACACCTTC.

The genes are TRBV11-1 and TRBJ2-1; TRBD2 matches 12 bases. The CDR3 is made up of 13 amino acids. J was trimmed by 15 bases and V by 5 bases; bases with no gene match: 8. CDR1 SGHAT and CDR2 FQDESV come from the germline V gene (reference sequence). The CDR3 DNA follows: TGTGCCAGCAGCCCCGTGACTAGCGGGAGCCGGTTCTTC. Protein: CASSPVTSGSRFF.

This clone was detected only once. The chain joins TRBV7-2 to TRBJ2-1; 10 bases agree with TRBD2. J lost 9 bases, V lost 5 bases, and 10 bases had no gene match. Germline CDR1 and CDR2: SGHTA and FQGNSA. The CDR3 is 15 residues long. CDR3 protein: CASSPPGLASGEQFF. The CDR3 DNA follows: TGTGCCAGCAGCCCGCCGGGACTAGCGAGTGGTGAGCAGTTCTTC.

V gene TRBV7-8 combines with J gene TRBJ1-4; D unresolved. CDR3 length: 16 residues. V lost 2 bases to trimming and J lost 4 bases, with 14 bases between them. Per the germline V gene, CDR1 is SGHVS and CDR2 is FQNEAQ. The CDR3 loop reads CASSLSNGGINEKLFF. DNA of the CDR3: TGTGCCAGCAGCTTAAGTAACGGAGGGATTAATGAAAAACTGTTTTTT. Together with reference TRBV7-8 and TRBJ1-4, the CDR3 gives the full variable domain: GAGVSQSPRYKVAKRGQDVALRCDPISGHVSLFWYQQALGQGPEFLTYFQNEAQLDKSGLPSDRFFAERPEGSVSTLKIQRTQQEDSAVYLCASSLSNGGINEKLFFGSGTQLSVL.

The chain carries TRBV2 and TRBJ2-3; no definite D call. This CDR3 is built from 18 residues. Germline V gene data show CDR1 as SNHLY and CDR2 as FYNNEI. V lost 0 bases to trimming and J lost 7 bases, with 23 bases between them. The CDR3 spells CASSEALDGPGNRYTQYF. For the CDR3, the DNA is TGTGCCAGCAGTGAAGCGCTGGATGGGCCAGGCAACAGATATACGCAGTATTTT.

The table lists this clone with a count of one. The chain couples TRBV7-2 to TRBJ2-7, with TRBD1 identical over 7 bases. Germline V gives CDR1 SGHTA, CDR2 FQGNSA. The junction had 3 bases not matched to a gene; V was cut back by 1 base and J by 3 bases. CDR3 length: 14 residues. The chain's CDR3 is CASSLGTGFYEQYF. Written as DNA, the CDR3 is TGTGCCAGCAGCTTAGGGACAGGATTCTACGAGCAGTACTTC. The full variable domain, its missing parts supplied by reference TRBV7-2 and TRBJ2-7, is GAGVSQSPSNKVTEKGKDVELRCDPISGHTALYWYRQSLGQGLEFLIYFQGNSAPDKSGLPSDRFSAERTGGSVSTLTIQRTQQEDSAVYLCASSLGTGFYEQYFGPGTRLTVT.

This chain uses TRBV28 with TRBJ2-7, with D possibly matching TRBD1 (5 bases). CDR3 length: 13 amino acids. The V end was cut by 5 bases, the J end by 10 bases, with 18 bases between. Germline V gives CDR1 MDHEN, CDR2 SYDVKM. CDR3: CASSPTVGPRQYF. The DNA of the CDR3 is TGTGCCAGCAGTCCTACGGTGGGGCCAAGACAGTACTTC.

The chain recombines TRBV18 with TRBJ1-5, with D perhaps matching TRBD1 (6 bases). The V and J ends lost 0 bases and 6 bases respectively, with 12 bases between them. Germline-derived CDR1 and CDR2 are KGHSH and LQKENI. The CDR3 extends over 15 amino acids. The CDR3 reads CASSPPGTLGQPQHF. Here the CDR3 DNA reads TGTGCCAGCTCACCACCAGGGACACTTGGTCAGCCCCAGCATTTT.

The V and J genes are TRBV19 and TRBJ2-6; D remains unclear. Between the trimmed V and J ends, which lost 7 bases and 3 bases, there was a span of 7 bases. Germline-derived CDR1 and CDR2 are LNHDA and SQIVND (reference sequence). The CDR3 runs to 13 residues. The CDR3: CASTVLGANVLTF. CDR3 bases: TGTGCCAGTACCGTCCTTGGGGCCAACGTCCTGACTTTC.

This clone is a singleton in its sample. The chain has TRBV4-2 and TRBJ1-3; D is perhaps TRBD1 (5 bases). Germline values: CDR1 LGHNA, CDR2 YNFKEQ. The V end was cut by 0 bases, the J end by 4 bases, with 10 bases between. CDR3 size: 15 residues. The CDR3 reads CASSQDRVSGNTIYF. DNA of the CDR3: TGTGCCAGCAGCCAAGACAGGGTTTCAGGAAACACCATATATTTT.

CDR3: CASSFELAGDEQYF. The CDR3 DNA follows: TGCGCCAGCAGCTTCGAGCTAGCGGGAGACGAGCAGTACTTC. The chain links TRBV5-1 to TRBJ2-7; 10 bases agree with TRBD2. From germline, CDR1 is SGHRS and CDR2 YFSETQ. With 2 bases clipped from V and 5 bases from J, the junction kept 4 bases outside the gene matches. The CDR3 is 14 residues long.

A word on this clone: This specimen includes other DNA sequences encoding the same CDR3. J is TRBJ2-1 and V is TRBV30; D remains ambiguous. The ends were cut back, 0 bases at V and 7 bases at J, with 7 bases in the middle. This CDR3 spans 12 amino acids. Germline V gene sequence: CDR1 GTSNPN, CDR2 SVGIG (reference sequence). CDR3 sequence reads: CAWSVTMNEQFF. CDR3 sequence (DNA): TGTGCCTGGAGTGTAACTATGAATGAGCAGTTCTTC. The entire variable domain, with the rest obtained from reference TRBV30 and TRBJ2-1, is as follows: SQTIHQWPATLVQPVGSPLSLECTVEGTSNPNLYWYRQAAGRGLQLLFYSVGIGQISSEVPQNLSASRPQDRQFILSSKKLLLSDSGFYLCAWSVTMNEQFFGPGTRLTVL.

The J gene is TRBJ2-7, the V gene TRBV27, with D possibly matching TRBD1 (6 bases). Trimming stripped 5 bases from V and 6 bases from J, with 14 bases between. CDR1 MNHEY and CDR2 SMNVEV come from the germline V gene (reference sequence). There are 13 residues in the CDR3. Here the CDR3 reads CASSRQGYPEQYF. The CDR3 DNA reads TGTGCCAGCAGTCGCCAGGGGTACCCCGAGCAGTACTTC.